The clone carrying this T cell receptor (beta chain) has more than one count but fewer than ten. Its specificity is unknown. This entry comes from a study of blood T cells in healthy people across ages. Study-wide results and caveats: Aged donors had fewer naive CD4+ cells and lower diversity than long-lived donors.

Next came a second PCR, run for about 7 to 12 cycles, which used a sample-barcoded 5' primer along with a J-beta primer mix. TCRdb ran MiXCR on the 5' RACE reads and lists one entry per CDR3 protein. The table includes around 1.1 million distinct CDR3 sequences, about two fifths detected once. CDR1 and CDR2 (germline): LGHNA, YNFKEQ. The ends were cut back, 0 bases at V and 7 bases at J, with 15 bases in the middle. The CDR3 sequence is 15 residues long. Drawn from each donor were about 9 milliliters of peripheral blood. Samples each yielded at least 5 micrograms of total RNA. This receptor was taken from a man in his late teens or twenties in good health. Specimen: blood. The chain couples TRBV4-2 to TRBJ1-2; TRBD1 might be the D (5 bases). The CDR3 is CASSQDREGSGGYTF. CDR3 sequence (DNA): TGTGCCAGCAGCCAAGATAGGGAGGGGTCGGGTGGCTACACCTTC.